This T cell receptor (beta chain) was obtained from a study of OX40 agonist ivuxolimab in advanced cancers. Study-level findings and limits: Some patients without response likewise showed low normalized clonal expansion. Researchers report that CD8+ T cells had, on average, more expanded clones than CD4+.

The protocol was immunoSEQ multiplex PCR, while the TCRdb copy is restricted to in-frame clones and leaves out a portion. The top ten hold 12% of the sample, which has about 5,900 clones, approximately 77% seen once. Blood draws occurred at baseline, cycle 4 day 1, and cycle 7 day 1. This CDR3 region has 15 residues. CDR1 is GTSNPN and CDR2 is SVGIG in the germline V gene (reference sequence). The ends were cut back, 5 bases at V and 8 bases at J, with 22 bases in the middle. In the case of this clone: Its antigen is not known.

Sequencing used CD4+ or CD8+ T cells sorted from blood, obtained in a trial of the OX40 agonist ivuxolimab. This chain connects TRBV30 to TRBJ2-1; TRBD1 is a possible D gene (7 bases). The clonotype comes from an adult with an advanced solid tumor such as melanoma, head and neck, liver or kidney cancer. The DNA of the CDR3 is TGTGCCTGGGAGGGGGCAGGAGGGCCCGTGGATGAGCAGTTCTTC. Amino acid sequence: CAWEGAGGPVDEQFF.